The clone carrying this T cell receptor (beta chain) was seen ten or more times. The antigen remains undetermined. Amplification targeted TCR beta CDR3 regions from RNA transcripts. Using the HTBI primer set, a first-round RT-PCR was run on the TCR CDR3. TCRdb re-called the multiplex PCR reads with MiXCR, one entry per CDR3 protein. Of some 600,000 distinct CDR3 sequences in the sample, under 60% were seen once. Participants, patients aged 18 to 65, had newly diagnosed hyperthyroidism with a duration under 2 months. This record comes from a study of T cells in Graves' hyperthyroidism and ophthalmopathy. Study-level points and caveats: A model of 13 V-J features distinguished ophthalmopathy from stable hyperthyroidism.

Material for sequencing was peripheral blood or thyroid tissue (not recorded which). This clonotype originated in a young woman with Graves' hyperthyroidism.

DNA of the CDR3: TGCAGCGTTGTGGCGGGAGAGGGCACCGGGGAGCTGTTTTTT. It specifies CSVVAGEGTGELFF. The chain couples TRBV29-1 to TRBJ2-2; 7 nucleotides match TRBD2. Germline CDR1 SQVTM, CDR2 ANQGSEA. This CDR3 spans 14 amino acids. After removal of 4 bases from V and 4 bases from J, the junction contained 6 bases not matched to a gene.